This T cell receptor (beta chain) was captured by sequencing in a study of OX40 agonist ivuxolimab in advanced cancers. Only in-frame clones appear in the TCRdb table, and some are missing; sequencing was by immunoSEQ multiplex PCR. This table has some 77,000 clones, 90% appearing once. J lost 3 bases, V lost 5 bases, and 9 bases had no gene match. The CDR3 is 15 amino acids. Germline-derived CDR1 and CDR2 are SGHNT and YYREEE (reference sequence). The clonotype comes from an adult with an advanced solid tumor such as melanoma, head and neck, liver or kidney cancer. This material consisted of CD4+ or CD8+ T cells sorted from blood, taken in a trial of the OX40 agonist ivuxolimab. The chain joins TRBV5-4 to TRBJ2-7, with 9 bases aligning to TRBD1. The CDR3 region has the DNA TGTGCCAGCAGATCGGGACAGGGTGAGGGCTACGAGCAGTACTTC. Translated: CASRSGQGEGYEQYF.